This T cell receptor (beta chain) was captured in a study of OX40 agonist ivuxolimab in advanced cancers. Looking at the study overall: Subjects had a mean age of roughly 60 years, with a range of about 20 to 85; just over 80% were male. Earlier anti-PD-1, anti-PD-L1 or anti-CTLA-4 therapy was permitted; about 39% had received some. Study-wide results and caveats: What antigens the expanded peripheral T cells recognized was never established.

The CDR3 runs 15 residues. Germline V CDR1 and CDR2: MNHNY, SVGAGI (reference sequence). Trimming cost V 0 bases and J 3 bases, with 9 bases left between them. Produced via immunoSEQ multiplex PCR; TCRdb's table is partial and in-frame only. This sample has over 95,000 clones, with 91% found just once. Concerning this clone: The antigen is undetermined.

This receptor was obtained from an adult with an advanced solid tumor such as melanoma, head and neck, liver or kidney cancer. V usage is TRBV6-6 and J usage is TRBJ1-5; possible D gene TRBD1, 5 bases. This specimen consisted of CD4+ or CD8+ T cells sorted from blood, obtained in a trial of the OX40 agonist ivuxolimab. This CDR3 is CASSYSGQINQPQHF. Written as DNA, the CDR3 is TGTGCCAGCAGTTACTCCGGACAAATCAATCAGCCCCAGCATTTT.